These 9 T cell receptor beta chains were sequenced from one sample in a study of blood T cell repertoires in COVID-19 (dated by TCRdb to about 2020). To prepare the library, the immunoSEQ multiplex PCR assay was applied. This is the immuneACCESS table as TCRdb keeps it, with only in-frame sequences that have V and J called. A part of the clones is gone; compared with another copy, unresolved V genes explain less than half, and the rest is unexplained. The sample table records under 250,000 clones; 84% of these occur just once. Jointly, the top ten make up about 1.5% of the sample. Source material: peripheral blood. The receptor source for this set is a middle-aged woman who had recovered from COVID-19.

CDR3: CASSEVRGRIGLFF. CDR3 nucleotide sequence: TGTGCCAGCAGTGAGGTCAGGGGGCGTATCGGACTGTTTTTT. The rearrangement joins TRBV6-1 to TRBJ1-4; 8 bases match TRBD1. The CDR3 is 14 residues long. Per the germline V gene, CDR1 is MNHNS and CDR2 is SASEGT. V lost 3 bases, J lost 13 bases, and 10 bases stayed unmatched.

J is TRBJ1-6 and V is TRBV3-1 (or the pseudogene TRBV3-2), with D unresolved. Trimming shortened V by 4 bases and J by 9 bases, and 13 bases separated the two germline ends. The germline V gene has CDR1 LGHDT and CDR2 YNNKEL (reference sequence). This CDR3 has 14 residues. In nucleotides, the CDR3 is TGTGCCAGCAGCCTCCGTGGGGAGGGTTCACCCCTCCACTTT. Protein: CASSLRGEGSPLHF.

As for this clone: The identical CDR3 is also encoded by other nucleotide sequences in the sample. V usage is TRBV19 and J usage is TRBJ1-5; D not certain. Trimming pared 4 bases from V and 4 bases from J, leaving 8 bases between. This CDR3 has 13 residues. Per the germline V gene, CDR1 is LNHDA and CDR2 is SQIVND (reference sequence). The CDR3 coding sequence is TGTGCCAGTAGTACCACGCGGAATCAGCCCCAGCATTTT. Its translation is CASSTTRNQPQHF.

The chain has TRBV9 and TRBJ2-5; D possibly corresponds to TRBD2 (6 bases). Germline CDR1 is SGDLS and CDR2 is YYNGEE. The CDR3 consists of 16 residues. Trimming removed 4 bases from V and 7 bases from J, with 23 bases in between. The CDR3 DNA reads TGTGCCAGCAGCTTAAGGGCCGCTTGGGGGGTCGGGACCCAGTACTTC. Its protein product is CASSLRAAWGVGTQYF. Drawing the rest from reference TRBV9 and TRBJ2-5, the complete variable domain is DSGVTQTPKHLITATGQRVTLRCSPRSGDLSVYWYQQSLDQGLQFLIQYYNGEERAKGNILERFSAQQFPDLHSELNLSSLELGDSALYFCASSLRAAWGVGTQYFGPGTRLLVL.

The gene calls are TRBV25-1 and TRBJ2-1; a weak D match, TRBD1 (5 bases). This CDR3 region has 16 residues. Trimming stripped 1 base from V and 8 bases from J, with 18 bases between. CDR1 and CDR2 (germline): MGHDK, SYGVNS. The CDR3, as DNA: TGTGCCAGCAGTGAATTTACCGGGCAGGGTTCTGATGAGCAGTTCTTC. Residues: CASSEFTGQGSDEQFF.

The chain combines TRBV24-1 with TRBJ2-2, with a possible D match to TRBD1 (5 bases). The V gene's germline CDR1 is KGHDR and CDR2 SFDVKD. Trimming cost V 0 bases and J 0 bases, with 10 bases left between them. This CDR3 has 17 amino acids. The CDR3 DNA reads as TGTGCCACCAGTGATTTGCATGCAGGGACGAACACCGGGGAGCTGTTTTTT. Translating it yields CATSDLHAGTNTGELFF.

CDR3: CASSQQSSGNTIYF. The CDR3 DNA reads as TGTGCCAGCAGCCAACAGAGCTCTGGAAACACCATATATTTT. The rearrangement joins TRBV28 to TRBJ1-3, with D unclear. The V gene lost 6 bases and the J gene lost 0 bases, with 9 bases spanning the gap. There are 14 residues in the CDR3. Germline V CDR1 and CDR2: MDHEN, SYDVKM.

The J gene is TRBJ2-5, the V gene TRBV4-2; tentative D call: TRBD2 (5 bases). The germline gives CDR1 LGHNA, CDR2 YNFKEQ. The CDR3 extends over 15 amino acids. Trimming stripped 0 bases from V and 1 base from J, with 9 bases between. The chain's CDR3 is CASSQDRLIQETQYF. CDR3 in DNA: TGTGCCAGCAGCCAAGACCGACTAATCCAAGAGACCCAGTACTTC.

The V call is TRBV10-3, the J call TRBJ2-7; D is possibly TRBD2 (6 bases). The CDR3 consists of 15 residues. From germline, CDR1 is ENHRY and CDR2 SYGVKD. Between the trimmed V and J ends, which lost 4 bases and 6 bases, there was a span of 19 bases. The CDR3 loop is CAISGSSVGVFEQYF. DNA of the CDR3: TGTGCCATCAGTGGTTCTAGCGTTGGAGTGTTCGAGCAGTACTTC.